These 28 T cell receptor beta chains share one sample of origin, sequenced in a study of identical twins. Each CDR3 protein is one row after TCRdb ran MiXCR on the 5' RACE reads. The sample lists 1,800,000 or so distinct CDR3 sequences, about 30% occurring once. The material sequenced was cord blood. The source is a newborn girl in good health.

A few counts support this clonotype. The rearrangement joins TRBV27 to TRBJ2-3; D tentatively fits TRBD1 or TRBD2 (5 bases each). The CDR3 extends over 15 amino acids. CDR1 MNHEY and CDR2 SMNVEV come from the germline V gene (reference sequence). V was clipped by 1 base and J by 1 base, with 9 bases between them. CDR3: CASSLWDPRTDTQYF. Here the CDR3 DNA reads TGTGCCAGCAGTTTATGGGACCCGCGCACAGATACGCAGTATTTT.

This clonotype has ten or more counts. This chain uses TRBV4-1 with TRBJ2-3; D unresolved. The CDR3 covers 12 residues. The germline V and J ends were trimmed by 1 base and 6 bases, with 5 bases remaining between them. Germline-derived CDR1 and CDR2 are MGHRA and YSYEKL. The CDR3 coding sequence is TGCGCCAGCAGCCAAGTAATGGATACGCAGTATTTT. Translation: CASSQVMDTQYF.

As DNA, the CDR3 is TGTGCCAGCAGCTTAGCACCTGGTCTAATGGAGCAGTACTTC. Translating gives CASSLAPGLMEQYF. This chain links TRBV7-2 with TRBJ2-5; D call uncertain. Germline lookup yields CDR1 SGHTA and CDR2 FQGNSA. V lost 0 bases and J lost 11, with 16 bases in between. CDR3 length: 14 amino acids.

The CDR3 protein is CASSYRRDRASYGYTF. The CDR3, as DNA: TGTGCCAGCAGTTACCGCCGGGACAGAGCTAGCTATGGCTACACCTTC. The gene calls are TRBV6-6 and TRBJ1-2; TRBD1 aligns across 7 bases. The CDR3 runs to 16 residues. The ends lost 2 bases at V and 4 bases at J; junction bases unmatched: 10. Germline CDR1 MNHNY, CDR2 SVGAGI (reference sequence).

There are a few counts of this clonotype. This rearrangement joins TRBV6-2 or TRBV6-3 to TRBJ2-1; 9 bases align to TRBD1. J was trimmed by 5 bases and V by 0 bases; bases with no gene match: 5. Germline CDR1 MNHEY, CDR2 SVGEGT. The CDR3 is 16 residues long. Here the CDR3 reads CASSYSSGTGNNEQFF. CDR3 bases: TGTGCCAGCAGTTACTCCTCCGGGACAGGGAACAATGAGCAGTTCTTC.

In regard to this clonotype: Mismatch with germline at one junction end may stem from a read error. The V and J genes are TRBV5-1 and TRBJ2-3; 11 nucleotides agree with TRBD2. The germline gives CDR1 SGHRS, CDR2 YFSETQ. CDR3 length: 16 residues. The CDR3 spells CAGSLYPLAGGDTQYF. CDR3 nucleotide sequence: TGCGCCGGCAGCTTGTATCCTCTAGCGGGAGGAGATACGCAGTATTTT.

This clonotype came up a few times. The genes are TRBV12-3 or TRBV12-4 and TRBJ1-2; D is perhaps TRBD1 (5 bases). V shed 8 bases and J shed 0 bases, with 10 bases lying between them. The CDR3 contains 13 residues. The CDR3 coding sequence is TGTGCCAGCGCCCCGGACACTAACTATGGCTACACCTTC. This translates into CASAPDTNYGYTF.

About this clonotype: A much larger clone differs by one base, so this may be a read error. This sequence joins TRBV12-3 or TRBV12-4 and TRBJ1-2, with 8 bases lining up with TRBD1. The CDR3 loop spans 15 amino acids. The CDR3 spells CASSLKKAGGYGYIF. The CDR3 DNA follows: TGTGCCAGCAGTTTAAAAAAGGCAGGGGGCTATGGCTACATCTTC.

This clonotype was detected ten times or more. The J gene is TRBJ2-3, the V gene TRBV28, with D maybe TRBD2 (6 bases). The V gene lost 4 bases and the J gene lost 2 bases, with 19 bases spanning the gap. Germline values: CDR1 MDHEN, CDR2 SYDVKM. The CDR3 runs 17 residues. This CDR3 is CASSSSETRLFTDTQYF. CDR3 nucleotides: TGTGCCAGCAGTTCCTCTGAGACTAGGCTTTTCACAGATACGCAGTATTTT.

This sequence joins TRBV20-1 and TRBJ2-6; possibly TRBD2 for D (7 bases). The CDR3 has 18 residues. With 6 bases removed from V and 0 bases from J, the gap between germline ends came to 21 bases. From germline, CDR1 is DFQATT and CDR2 SNEGSKA (reference sequence). CDR3 amino acids: CSAPQLRGGHSGANVLTF. The CDR3 DNA follows: TGCAGTGCACCCCAGCTTAGGGGGGGGCACTCTGGGGCCAACGTCCTGACTTTC.

The gene calls are TRBV5-5 and TRBJ1-6; a possible D gene is TRBD1 (5 bases). The germline V gene encodes CDR1 SGHKS and CDR2 YYEKEE (reference sequence). V was cut by 2 bases and J by 9 bases, with 18 bases left in between. This CDR3 has 16 residues. The CDR3 protein is CASSFERARGGSPLHF. CDR3 DNA: TGTGCCAGCAGCTTTGAGCGAGCCCGTGGGGGTTCACCCCTCCACTTT.

The chain employs TRBV12-3 or TRBV12-4 and TRBJ2-1; D gene uncertain. Trimming stripped 3 bases from V and 5 bases from J, with 26 bases between. The CDR3 sequence is 19 residues long. The CDR3 DNA reads TGTGCCAGCAGTTTTATAGGCCTCCTAGTGGGGAAAGGCGACAATGAGCAGTTCTTC. Translation gives CASSFIGLLVGKGDNEQFF.

The table lists this clonotype with a few counts. The rearrangement links TRBV5-1 to TRBJ2-2, with 7 bases that match TRBD1. V lost 7 bases to trimming and J lost 4 bases; unmatched junction nucleotides: 7. The CDR3 loop spans 14 amino acids. CDR1 SGHRS and CDR2 YFSETQ come from the germline V gene. The CDR3 is CASARTGLTGELFF. The CDR3 coding sequence is TGCGCCAGCGCCCGGACAGGACTCACCGGGGAGCTGTTTTTT.

V usage is TRBV7-6 and J usage is TRBJ1-4, with D perhaps TRBD1 (5 bases). The CDR3 spans 15 residues. V lost 2 bases to trimming and J lost 3 bases, with 10 bases between them. CDR1 is SGHVS, CDR2 FNYEAQ, per germline. Here the CDR3 reads CASSLKWGANEKLFF. The CDR3 region has the DNA TGTGCCAGCAGCTTAAAGTGGGGGGCTAATGAAAAACTGTTTTTT.

The sample holds many counts of this clonotype. The chain carries TRBV10-3 and TRBJ2-7; TRBD1 matches 10 bases. CDR1 is ENHRY and CDR2 is SYGVKD in the germline V gene. The trim removed 6 bases at V and 2 bases at J, leaving 7 bases unmatched. The CDR3 spans 15 residues. CDR3 sequence reads: CAIRGQGNATYEQYF. CDR3 nucleotide sequence: TGTGCCATCAGGGGACAGGGGAACGCCACCTACGAGCAGTACTTC.

This clonotype has just a few counts. The gene calls are TRBV4-1 and TRBJ2-3; TRBD2 agrees at 7 bases. The CDR3 has 15 residues. With 3 bases clipped from V and 5 bases from J, the junction kept 8 bases outside the gene matches. CDR1 is MGHRA, CDR2 YSYEKL, per germline. CDR3 in DNA: TGCGCCAGCAGCCAGAGACGACTAGCCCAAGATACGCAGTATTTT. Protein product: CASSQRRLAQDTQYF.

Many counts were recorded for this clonotype. This chain joins TRBV7-6 and TRBJ2-1; D gene unclear. Germline V lookup: CDR1 SGHVS, CDR2 FNYEAQ. Between the trimmed V and J ends, which lost 1 base and 13 bases, there was a span of 14 bases. The CDR3 is 13 residues long. The CDR3 loop reads CASSLVLGTIQFF. The CDR3 bases are TGTGCCAGCAGCTTAGTTCTGGGAACCATTCAGTTCTTC.

The chain employs TRBV20-1 and TRBJ1-2; D is perhaps TRBD1 (5 bases). Germline V lookup: CDR1 DFQATT, CDR2 SNEGSKA (reference sequence). This CDR3 has 16 amino acids. V was trimmed by 0 bases and J by 4 bases, leaving 18 bases between them. This CDR3 is CSARERRDVQFYGYTF. CDR3 DNA: TGCAGTGCTAGAGAGAGGAGGGACGTGCAGTTCTATGGCTACACCTTC.

The chain links TRBV20-1 to TRBJ2-1, with 13 bases aligning to TRBD2. The CDR3 has 16 amino acids. Looked up from germline, CDR1 is DFQATT and CDR2 is SNEGSKA (reference sequence). The ends lost 5 bases at V and 2 bases at J; junction bases unmatched: 6. CDR3 region: CSAPFGLAGAYNEQFF. The CDR3 DNA follows: TGCAGTGCTCCTTTCGGACTAGCGGGAGCCTACAATGAGCAGTTCTTC.

V usage is TRBV5-6 and J usage is TRBJ1-2; D call uncertain. The CDR3 consists of 12 residues. CDR1 and CDR2 from the germline V gene are SGHDT and YYEEEE. V was trimmed by 3 bases and J by 9 bases, leaving 12 bases between them. This chain's CDR3 is CASSYLGRSYTF. In DNA, the CDR3 is TGTGCCAGCAGCTACTTGGGTCGAAGCTACACCTTC. Complete variable domain (other parts from reference TRBV5-6 and TRBJ1-2): DAGVTQSPTHLIKTRGQQVTLRCSPKSGHDTVSWYQQALGQGPQFIFQYYEEEERQRGNFPDRFSGHQFPNYSSELNVNALLLGDSALYLCASSYLGRSYTFGSGTRLTVV.

The chain recombines TRBV6-1 with TRBJ2-3, with TRBD2 identical over 12 bases. The V and J ends lost 3 bases and 4 bases, in that order; junction bases with no gene match: 5. Germline V gene sequence: CDR1 MNHNS, CDR2 SASEGT. This CDR3 spans 16 amino acids. Here the CDR3 DNA reads TGTGCCAGCAGTGATCTGACTAGCGGGGGTCCAGATACGCAGTATTTT. Translating gives CASSDLTSGGPDTQYF.

V is TRBV6-2 or TRBV6-3 and J is TRBJ2-4; D uncertain. The J call may be mistaken, given a closer DNA end match to TRBJ2-7. CDR3 length equals 12 residues. Germline V gene sequence: CDR1 MNHEY, CDR2 SVGEGT. CDR3 loop: CASSYYFYEQYF. The DNA for the CDR3 is TGTGCCAGCAGTTACTATTTCTACGAGCAGTACTTC.

This clonotype was observed a handful of times. The chain employs TRBV7-9 and TRBJ2-7; D is possibly TRBD1 (5 bases). The V and J ends lost 5 bases and 2 bases respectively, with 13 bases between them. Germline V gives CDR1 SEHNR, CDR2 FQNEAQ (reference sequence). The CDR3 is 14 amino acids. The CDR3 coding sequence is TGTGCCAGCAGCCGCTGGGGCCAGACCTACGAGCAGTACTTC. Its translation is CASSRWGQTYEQYF.

In this sample, this clonotype turned up a few times. V gene TRBV20-1 combines with J gene TRBJ2-7, with 10 bases fitting TRBD2. With V trimmed by 7 bases and J by 0 bases, 6 bases remained unmatched. Per germline, CDR1 DFQATT and CDR2 SNEGSKA (reference sequence). The CDR3 runs 14 residues. The CDR3 is CSGKRGGPSYEQYF. CDR3 DNA: TGCAGTGGCAAGCGGGGGGGCCCCTCCTACGAGCAGTACTTC.

This clonotype occurred a few times. The V gene is TRBV20-1, the J gene TRBJ2-7; D is undetermined. The CDR3 sequence is 11 residues long. Germline loops: CDR1 DFQATT, CDR2 SNEGSKA (reference sequence). The V and J ends lost 3 bases and 6 bases respectively, with 9 bases between them. CDR3 coding DNA: TGCAGTGCTAGGGAACGGTTCGAGCAGTACTTC. This translates into CSARERFEQYF.

This clonotype was seen a few times. V usage is TRBV25-1 and J usage is TRBJ1-5, with D possibly TRBD1 on 5 matching bases. CDR1 is MGHDK, CDR2 SYGVNS, per germline. V gave up 1 base and J gave up 4 bases, with 8 bases separating them. The CDR3 totals 14 residues. The CDR3 DNA sequence: TGTGCCAGCAGTGAATTTGGGGGGAATCAGCCCCAGCATTTT. Translation gives CASSEFGGNQPQHF.

This clonotype has more than one count but fewer than ten. The V and J genes are TRBV6-5 and TRBJ2-5, with D possibly being TRBD1 (6 bases). This CDR3 has 18 residues. Trimming left V 2 bases short and J 2 bases short, with 21 bases between. Germline values: CDR1 MNHEY, CDR2 SVGAGI. CDR3 in DNA: TGTGCCAGCAGTTACACGCCGACAGGTCCTCCCGGTCAAGAGACCCAGTACTTC. This translates into CASSYTPTGPPGQETQYF.

As for this clonotype: This clone may be a read error of a much larger clone one base away. This chain links TRBV10-3 with TRBJ2-1, with 7 bases fitting TRBD1. V gave up 0 bases and J gave up 10 bases; unmatched junction bases: 9. The CDR3 has 15 residues. Germline values: CDR1 ENHRY, CDR2 SYGVKD. This CDR3 reads CAISESTGFFYEQFF. The CDR3, as DNA: TGTGCCATCAGTGAGTCGACAGGGTTTTTTTACGAGCAGTTCTTC.